A selection of T cell receptor beta chains follows, all from one sample in a study of blood T cell repertoires in COVID-19. Here immunoSEQ multiplex PCR was the method, and the copy in TCRdb shows in-frame clones only, minus some. Of around 260,000 clones in the sample, more than 80% were seen once. The sequenced sample consisted of PBMCs or T cells enriched from blood (not recorded which). The receptors were sampled from a woman under 40 who had recovered from COVID-19. Both conserved end residues are part of each CDR3. The D gene is left open where the match is weak.

D gene	V gene	J gene	CDR3 DNA	CDR3 protein
-	TRBV3-1/TRBV3-2	TRBJ2-7	TGTGCCAGCAGCCAAGAAGTCAGGGTCAAATCCTACGAGCAGTACTTC	CASSQEVRVKSYEQYF
-	TRBV28	TRBJ1-2	TGTGCCAGCAGTTTTAAGCTTGGCTACACCTTC	CASSFKLGYTF
TRBD1	TRBV15	TRBJ1-3	TGTGCCACCAGCAGGGGACAGGGAAACCGAAACACCATATATTTT	CATSRGQGNRNTIYF
TRBD1	TRBV28	TRBJ2-2	TGTGCCAGCAGTATGGCGAGACAGGGAAGCACCGGGGAGCTGTTTTTT	CASSMARQGSTGELFF
TRBD1	TRBV5-1	TRBJ2-5	TGCGCCAGCAGCTTAAGACAGGGGTCGGAGGAGACCCAGTACTTC	CASSLRQGSEETQYF
TRBD2	TRBV7-8	TRBJ2-1	TGTGCCAGCAGCTTAGACTTGCGGGAGGGATGGGATGAGCAGTTCTTC	CASSLDLREGWDEQFF
-	TRBV12-3/TRBV12-4	TRBJ2-7	TGTGCCAGCAGTTTAAGCACCTACGAGCAGTACTTC	CASSLSTYEQYF
-	TRBV27	TRBJ1-5	TGTGCCAGCAGTCCCCTTCGCGGGCAGGGAGGCCAGCCCCAGCATTTT	CASSPLRGQGGQPQHF
-	TRBV30	TRBJ2-7	TGTGCCTGGAGGCAGGGAGGACTATTTTACGAGCAGTACTTC	CAWRQGGLFYEQYF
-	TRBV18	TRBJ1-3	TGTGCCAGCTCACCGAGGACAGCTTCTGGAAACACCATATATTTT	CASSPRTASGNTIYF
TRBD2	TRBV10-3	TRBJ2-1	TGTGCCATCAGTGAGTCTATTTGGACAAGCGGGAGGTTAGGCAATGAGCAGTTCTTC	CAISESIWTSGRLGNEQFF
TRBD1	TRBV7-9	TRBJ1-3	TGTGCCAGCAGCTTAGCCGAGACAGGGGGAAGAAACACCATATATTTT	CASSLAETGGRNTIYF
-	TRBV6-1	TRBJ1-2	TGTGCCAGCAGCGCCGAGGGGGTCGGAGGCTACACCTTC	CASSAEGVGGYTF
TRBD2	TRBV4-1	TRBJ2-1	TGCGCCAGCAGCCAGGGACTAGCGGAAAGCTCCTACAATGAGCAGTTCTTC	CASSQGLAESSYNEQFF
-	TRBV9	TRBJ1-2	TGTGCCAGCAGCGTAAGCCCCCGGGGGGCGAACTACTATGGCTACACCTTC	CASSVSPRGANYYGYTF